These T cell receptor beta chains were read from a single sample in a study of T cell responses to AZD1222 COVID-19 vaccine. Clones were read by immunoSEQ multiplex PCR, and TCRdb kept only the in-frame ones, dropping some. The sample has around 99,000 clones; approximately 90% are singletons. Sequences were derived from peripheral blood, sampled on day 0 of AZD1222 vaccination. All receptors derive from an adult in good health. Both conserved end residues are part of each CDR3. A D gene is named only where the DNA matches it firmly. Clone size is not always given. Where it is, it says once, few, many or a class for expanded clones.

TRBV10-3	TRBJ2-2	-	-	CAISDQGLNTGELFF	TGTGCCATCAGTGATCAGGGCCTGAACACCGGGGAGCTGTTTTTT
TRBV5-1	TRBJ2-3	-	TRBD2	CASSPGGGVRTDTQYF	TGCGCCAGCAGCCCTGGGGGGGGAGTACGGACAGATACGCAGTATTTT
TRBV28	TRBJ1-4	few	-	CASSPPRGKLFF	TGTGCCAGCAGTCCGCCGAGGGGAAAACTGTTTTTT
TRBV7-9	TRBJ1-1	-	-	CASSLDRTMRTEAFF	TGTGCCAGCAGCTTAGATCGGACCATGCGGACTGAAGCTTTCTTT
TRBV5-4	TRBJ2-1	-	-	CATETGNSYNEQFF	TGTGCCACCGAAACAGGGAACTCCTACAATGAGCAGTTCTTC
TRBV18	TRBJ2-1	-	TRBD2	CASSPPVLAGKSYNEQFF	TGTGCCAGCTCACCACCTGTTCTAGCGGGAAAGTCCTACAATGAGCAGTTCTTC
TRBV6-2/TRBV6-3	TRBJ1-6	-	-	CASSYPRVRNYNSPLHF	TGTGCCAGCAGTTACCCCAGGGTGAGGAACTATAATTCACCCCTCCACTTT
TRBV9	TRBJ2-1	-	-	CASESSRNEQFF	TGTGCCAGCGAAAGTAGCCGTAATGAGCAGTTCTTC
TRBV28	TRBJ2-7	-	TRBD1	CASRGQALYEQYF	TGTGCCAGCAGGGGACAGGCCCTTTACGAGCAGTACTTC
TRBV2	TRBJ1-3	-	-	CASSEQGSGNTIYF	TGTGCCAGCAGTGAACAGGGATCTGGAAACACCATATATTTT
TRBV9	TRBJ2-2	once	TRBD2	CASSVELAVNTGELFF	TGTGCCAGCAGCGTAGAACTAGCGGTGAACACCGGGGAGCTGTTTTTT
TRBV3-1/TRBV3-2	TRBJ1-4	once	TRBD1	CASSQDRRDRGAPNEKLFF	TGTGCCAGCAGCCAAGATCGCCGGGACAGGGGAGCCCCTAATGAAAAACTGTTTTTT
TRBV6-4	TRBJ1-5	-	-	CASSEGMGGQPQHF	TGTGCCAGCAGTGAGGGTATGGGGGGTCAGCCCCAGCATTTT
TRBV2	TRBJ1-2	-	-	CASSDRRAGYGYTF	TGTGCCAGCAGTGACCGACGCGCGGGCTATGGCTACACCTTC
TRBV14	TRBJ1-2	-	-	CASRPHQTRGYTF	TGTGCCAGCAGACCTCACCAGACGCGAGGCTACACCTTC
TRBV5-6	TRBJ2-2	-	-	CASSLPVLSTGELFF	TGTGCCAGCAGCTTGCCTGTACTCAGCACCGGGGAGCTGTTTTTT
TRBV5-6	TRBJ1-5	-	TRBD1	CASSLQTGIRANQPQHF	TGTGCCAGCAGCCTCCAGACAGGGATTAGGGCAAATCAGCCCCAGCATTTT
TRBV7-3	TRBJ2-1	-	TRBD2	CASSTGGSYNEQFF	TGTGCCAGCAGCACGGGGGGCTCCTACAATGAGCAGTTCTTC
TRBV6-6	TRBJ1-2	-	-	CASSPSPPRSSNYGYTF	TGTGCCAGCAGTCCCTCCCCTCCTAGGAGCTCTAACTATGGCTACACCTTC
TRBV19	TRBJ1-5	-	-	CASRETGAFGQPQHF	TGTGCCAGTAGAGAAACGGGGGCTTTCGGTCAGCCCCAGCATTTT
TRBV5-5	TRBJ2-1	once	TRBD1	CASSFLNRGQNEQFF	TGTGCCAGCAGCTTTTTGAACAGGGGGCAGAATGAGCAGTTCTTC
TRBV4-1	TRBJ1-1	-	-	CASSQASRNTEAFF	TGCGCCAGCAGCCAAGCGAGTAGGAACACTGAAGCTTTCTTT
TRBV3-1/TRBV3-2	TRBJ1-1	-	-	CASSQGFRGRTEAFF	TGTGCCAGCAGCCAAGGCTTCAGGGGACGGACTGAAGCTTTCTTT
TRBV11-1	TRBJ2-7	once	TRBD1	CASSSTGGAAYEQYF	TGTGCCAGCAGCTCAACAGGGGGCGCAGCCTACGAGCAGTACTTC
TRBV7-2	TRBJ2-5	-	-	CASSSGTFQETQYF	TGTGCCAGCAGCTCCGGGACCTTCCAAGAGACCCAGTACTTC
TRBV15	TRBJ1-6	few	-	CATSRAANSPLHF	TGTGCCACCAGCAGAGCTGCCAATTCACCCCTCCACTTT
TRBV5-4	TRBJ1-4	-	-	CASSLYGGGTNEKLFF	TGTGCCAGCAGCTTATACGGGGGAGGAACTAATGAAAAACTGTTTTTT
TRBV29-1	TRBJ2-2	once	-	CSVEELGVAGELFF	TGCAGCGTTGAAGAGCTGGGAGTTGCCGGGGAGCTGTTTTTT
TRBV2	TRBJ2-5	-	-	CASSDRTALQETQYF	TGTGCCAGCAGTGATCGGACAGCTCTTCAAGAGACCCAGTACTTC
TRBV18	TRBJ2-7	-	TRBD1	CASSLPGQSDRHEQYF	TGTGCCAGCTCACTCCCGGGACAGAGCGACAGACACGAGCAGTACTTC
TRBV4-3	TRBJ2-2	-	TRBD1	CASSQGQGAGELFF	TGCGCCAGCAGCCAAGGACAGGGAGCTGGGGAGCTGTTTTTT
TRBV18	TRBJ1-4	-	TRBD1	CASSRDSPTNEKLFF	TGTGCCAGCTCGCGGGACAGCCCAACTAATGAAAAACTGTTTTTT
TRBV4-3	TRBJ2-7	-	-	CASSQDPRAPNYEQYF	TGCGCCAGCAGCCAAGATCCCCGGGCCCCGAACTACGAGCAGTACTTC
TRBV7-9	TRBJ1-2	-	-	CASSLVGRQYGYTF	TGTGCCAGCAGCTTAGTCGGACGGCAGTATGGCTACACCTTC
TRBV29-1	TRBJ1-2	-	-	CSVEKGIYGYTF	TGCAGCGTTGAAAAGGGGATCTATGGCTACACCTTC
TRBV5-1	TRBJ2-3	-	TRBD2	CASSPGQVGLAGGVDTQYF	TGCGCCAGCAGCCCGGGACAGGTAGGACTAGCGGGAGGAGTGGATACGCAGTATTTT
TRBV2	TRBJ2-7	-	-	CASSDPGRDEQYF	TGTGCCAGCAGTGATCCGGGCAGGGACGAGCAGTACTTC
TRBV10-3	TRBJ2-1	-	-	CAISDGGEQFF	TGTGCCATCAGTGATGGGGGTGAGCAGTTCTTC
TRBV5-6	TRBJ1-1	-	-	CASSFFGGSPGMNTEAFF	TGTGCCAGCAGCTTTTTTGGGGGCTCCCCGGGTATGAACACTGAAGCTTTCTTT
TRBV29-1	TRBJ1-1	-	-	CSVDPSGILGTEAFF	TGCAGCGTTGACCCGTCAGGGATCTTGGGCACTGAAGCTTTCTTT
TRBV9	TRBJ1-6	-	-	CASSGGGGTYNSPLHF	TGTGCCAGCAGCGGAGGGGGGGGCACCTATAATTCACCCCTCCACTTT